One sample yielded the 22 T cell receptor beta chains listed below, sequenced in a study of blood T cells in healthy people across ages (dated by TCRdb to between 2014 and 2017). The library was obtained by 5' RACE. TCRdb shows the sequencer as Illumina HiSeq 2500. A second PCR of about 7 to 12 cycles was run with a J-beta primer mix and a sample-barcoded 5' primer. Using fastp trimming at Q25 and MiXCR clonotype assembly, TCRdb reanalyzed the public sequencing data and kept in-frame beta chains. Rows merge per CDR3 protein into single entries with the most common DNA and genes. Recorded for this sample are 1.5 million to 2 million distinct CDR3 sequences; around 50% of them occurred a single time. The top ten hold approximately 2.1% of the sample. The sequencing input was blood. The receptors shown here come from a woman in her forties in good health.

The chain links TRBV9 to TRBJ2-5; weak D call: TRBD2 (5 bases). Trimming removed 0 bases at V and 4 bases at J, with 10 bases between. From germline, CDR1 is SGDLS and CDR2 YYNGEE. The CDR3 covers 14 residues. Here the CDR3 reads CASSVEDSIETQYF. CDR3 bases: TGTGCCAGCAGCGTAGAGGACTCCATAGAGACCCAGTACTTC.

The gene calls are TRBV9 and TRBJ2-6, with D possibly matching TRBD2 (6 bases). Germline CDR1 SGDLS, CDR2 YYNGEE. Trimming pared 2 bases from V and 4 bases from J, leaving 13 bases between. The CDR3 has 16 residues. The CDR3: CASSVLGDSGANVLTF. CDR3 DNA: TGTGCCAGCAGCGTGTTGGGGGACTCCGGGGCCAACGTCCTGACTTTC.

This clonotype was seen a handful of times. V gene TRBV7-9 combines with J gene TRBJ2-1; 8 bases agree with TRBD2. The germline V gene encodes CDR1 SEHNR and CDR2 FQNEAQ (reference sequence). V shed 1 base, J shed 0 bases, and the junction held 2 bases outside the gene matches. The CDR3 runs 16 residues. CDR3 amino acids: CASSLVAGPSYNEQFF. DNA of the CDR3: TGTGCCAGCAGCTTAGTAGCGGGGCCCTCCTACAATGAGCAGTTCTTC.

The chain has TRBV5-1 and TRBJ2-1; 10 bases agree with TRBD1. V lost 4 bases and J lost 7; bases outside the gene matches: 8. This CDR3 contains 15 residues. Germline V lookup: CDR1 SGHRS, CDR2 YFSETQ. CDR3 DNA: TGCGCCAGCAGCCTAGGGACAGGGGCATTGAATGAGCAGTTCTTC. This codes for CASSLGTGALNEQFF.

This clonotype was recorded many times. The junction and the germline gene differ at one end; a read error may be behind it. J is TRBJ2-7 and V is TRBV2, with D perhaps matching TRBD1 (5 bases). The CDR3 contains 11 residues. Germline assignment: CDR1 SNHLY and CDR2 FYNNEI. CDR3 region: CASRASYEQYF. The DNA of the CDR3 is TGCGCCAGCAGGGCCTCCTACGAGCAGTACTTC.

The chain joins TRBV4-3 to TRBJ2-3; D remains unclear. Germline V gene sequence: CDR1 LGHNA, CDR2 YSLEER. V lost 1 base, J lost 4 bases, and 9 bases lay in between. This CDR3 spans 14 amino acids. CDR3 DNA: TGCGCCAGCAGCCAAGGCTTGCGCGCAGATACGCAGTATTTT. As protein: CASSQGLRADTQYF.

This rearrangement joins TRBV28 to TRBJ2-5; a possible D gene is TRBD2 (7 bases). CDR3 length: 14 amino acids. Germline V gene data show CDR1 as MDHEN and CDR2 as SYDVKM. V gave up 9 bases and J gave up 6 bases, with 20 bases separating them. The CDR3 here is CASRGAARTKTQYF. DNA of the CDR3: TGTGCCAGTCGGGGGGCAGCACGAACGAAGACCCAGTACTTC.

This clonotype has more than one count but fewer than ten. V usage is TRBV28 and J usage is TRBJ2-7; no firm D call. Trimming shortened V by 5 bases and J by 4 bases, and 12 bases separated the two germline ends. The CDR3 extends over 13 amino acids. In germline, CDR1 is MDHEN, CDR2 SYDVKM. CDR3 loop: CASSVGLEYEQYF. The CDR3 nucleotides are TGTGCCAGCAGTGTAGGGTTGGAGTACGAGCAGTACTTC.

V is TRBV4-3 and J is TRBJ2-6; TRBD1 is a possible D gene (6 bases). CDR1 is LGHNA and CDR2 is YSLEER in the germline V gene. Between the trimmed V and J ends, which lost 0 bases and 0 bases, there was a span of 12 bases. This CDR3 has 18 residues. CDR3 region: CASSQDDQGISGANVLTF. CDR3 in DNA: TGCGCCAGCAGCCAAGATGACCAGGGGATCTCTGGGGCCAACGTCCTGACTTTC.

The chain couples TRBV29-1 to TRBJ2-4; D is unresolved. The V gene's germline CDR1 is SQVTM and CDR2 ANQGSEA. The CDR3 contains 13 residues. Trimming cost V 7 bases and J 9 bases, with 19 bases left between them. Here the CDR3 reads CSGLISSGRIQYF. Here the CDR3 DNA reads TGCAGCGGCCTCATTTCTTCTGGTCGCATTCAGTACTTC. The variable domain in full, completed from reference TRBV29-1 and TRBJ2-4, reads SAVISQKPSRDICQRGTSLTIQCQVDSQVTMMFWYRQQPGQSLTLIATANQGSEATYESGFVIDKFPISRPNLTFSTLTVSNMSPEDSSIYLCSGLISSGRIQYFGAGTRLSVL.

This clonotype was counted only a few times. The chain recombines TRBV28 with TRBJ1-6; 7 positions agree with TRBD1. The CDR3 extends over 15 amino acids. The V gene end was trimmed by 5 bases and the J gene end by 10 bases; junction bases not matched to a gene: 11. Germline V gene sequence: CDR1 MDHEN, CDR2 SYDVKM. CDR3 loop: CASSLTPGGWSPLHF. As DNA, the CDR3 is TGTGCCAGCAGTCTCACCCCAGGGGGTTGGTCACCCCTCCACTTT.

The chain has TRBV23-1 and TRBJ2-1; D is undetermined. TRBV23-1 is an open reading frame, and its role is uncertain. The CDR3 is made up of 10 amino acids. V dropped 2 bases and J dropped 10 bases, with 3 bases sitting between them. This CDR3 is CASSQIEQFF. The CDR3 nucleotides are TGCGCCAGCAGTCAAATCGAGCAGTTCTTC.

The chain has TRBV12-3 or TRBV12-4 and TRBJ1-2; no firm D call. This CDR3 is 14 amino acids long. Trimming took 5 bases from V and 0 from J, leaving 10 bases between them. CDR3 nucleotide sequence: TGTGCCAGCAGTCTAGAAACAACTAACTATGGCTACACCTTC. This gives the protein CASSLETTNYGYTF.

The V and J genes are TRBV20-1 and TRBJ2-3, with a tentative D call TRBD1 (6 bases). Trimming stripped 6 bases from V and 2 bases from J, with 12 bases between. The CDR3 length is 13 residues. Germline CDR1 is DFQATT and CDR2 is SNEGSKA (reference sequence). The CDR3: CSASGANTDTQYF. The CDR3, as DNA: TGCAGTGCCTCAGGGGCAAACACAGATACGCAGTATTTT.

The CDR3 region is CSVPSRDSYGYTF. The CDR3 bases are TGCAGCGTTCCCTCCCGGGACAGCTATGGCTACACCTTC. The chain recombines TRBV29-1 with TRBJ1-2; TRBD1 matches at 7 bases. CDR3 size: 13 residues. The germline V gene has CDR1 SQVTM and CDR2 ANQGSEA. V lost 5 bases and J lost 4; bases outside the gene matches: 7.

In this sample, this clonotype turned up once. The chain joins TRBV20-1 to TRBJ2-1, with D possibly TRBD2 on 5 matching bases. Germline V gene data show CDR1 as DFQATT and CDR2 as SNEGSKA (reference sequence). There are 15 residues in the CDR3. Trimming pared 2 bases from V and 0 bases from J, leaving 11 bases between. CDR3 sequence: CSARKLGSSYNEQFF. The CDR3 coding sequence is TGCAGTGCTAGAAAACTAGGTAGCTCCTACAATGAGCAGTTCTTC.

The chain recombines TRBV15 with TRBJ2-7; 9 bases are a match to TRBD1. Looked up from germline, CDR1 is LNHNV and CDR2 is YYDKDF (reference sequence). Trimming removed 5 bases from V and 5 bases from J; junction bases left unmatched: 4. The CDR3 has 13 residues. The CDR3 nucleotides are TGTGCCACCAGCCCCAGGGACAGGGACGAGCAGTACTTC. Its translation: CATSPRDRDEQYF.

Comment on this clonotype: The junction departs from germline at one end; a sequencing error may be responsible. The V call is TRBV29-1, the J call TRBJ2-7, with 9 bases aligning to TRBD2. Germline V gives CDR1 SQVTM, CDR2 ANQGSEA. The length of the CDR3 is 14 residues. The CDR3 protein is CGVELAGTAYEQYF. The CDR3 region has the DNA TGCGGCGTTGAGCTAGCGGGGACTGCCTACGAGCAGTACTTC.

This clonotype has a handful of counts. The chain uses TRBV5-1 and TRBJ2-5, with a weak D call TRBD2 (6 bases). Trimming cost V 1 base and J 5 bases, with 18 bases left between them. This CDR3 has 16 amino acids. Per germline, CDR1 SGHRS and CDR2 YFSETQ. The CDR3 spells CASSLTRPGSGETQYF. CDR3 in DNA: TGCGCCAGCAGCTTGACAAGACCCGGGAGCGGGGAGACCCAGTACTTC.

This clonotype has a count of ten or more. In nucleotides, the CDR3 is TGTGCCAGCTCTGGGGGGGTAGGTGAGACCCAGTACTTC. This codes for CASSGGVGETQYF. The chain is built from TRBV12-3 or TRBV12-4 and TRBJ2-5; TRBD2 matches 7 bases. The CDR3 is made up of 13 amino acids. Trimming at V came to 8 bases and at J to 5 bases, leaving 8 bases not matched to a gene.

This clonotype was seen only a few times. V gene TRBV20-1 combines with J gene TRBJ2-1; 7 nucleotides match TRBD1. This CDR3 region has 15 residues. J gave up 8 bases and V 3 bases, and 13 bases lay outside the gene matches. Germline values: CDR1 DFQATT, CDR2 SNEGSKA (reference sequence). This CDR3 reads CSASDPGQRLYEQFF. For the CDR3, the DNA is TGCAGTGCTAGTGATCCGGGACAGCGTTTGTATGAGCAGTTCTTC.

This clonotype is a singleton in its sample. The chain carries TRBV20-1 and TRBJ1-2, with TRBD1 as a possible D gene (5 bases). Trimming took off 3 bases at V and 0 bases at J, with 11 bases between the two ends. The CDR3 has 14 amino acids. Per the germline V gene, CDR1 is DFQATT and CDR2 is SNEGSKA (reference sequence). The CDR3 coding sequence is TGCAGTGCTAGGGAGACAGCAGCTAACTATGGCTACACCTTC. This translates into CSARETAANYGYTF.